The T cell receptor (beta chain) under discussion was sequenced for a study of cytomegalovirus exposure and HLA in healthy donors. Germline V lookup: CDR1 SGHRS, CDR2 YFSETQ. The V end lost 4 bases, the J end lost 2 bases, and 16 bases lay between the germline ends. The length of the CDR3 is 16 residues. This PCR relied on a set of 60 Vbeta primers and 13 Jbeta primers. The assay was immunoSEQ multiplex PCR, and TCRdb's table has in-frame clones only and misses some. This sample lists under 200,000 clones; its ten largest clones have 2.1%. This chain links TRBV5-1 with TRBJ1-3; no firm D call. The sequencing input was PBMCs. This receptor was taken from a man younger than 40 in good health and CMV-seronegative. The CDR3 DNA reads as TGCGCCAGCAGCCGAGAGTCACGACGGGCTGGAAACACCATATATTTT. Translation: CASSRESRRAGNTIYF. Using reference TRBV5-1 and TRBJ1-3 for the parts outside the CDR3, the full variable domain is KAGVTQTPRYLIKTRGQQVTLSCSPISGHRSVSWYQQTPGQGLQFLFEYFSETQRNKGNFPGRFSGRQFSNSRSEMNVSTLELGDSALYLCASSRESRRAGNTIYFGEGSWLTVV.